The 20 T cell receptor beta chains reported below all come from one sample, sequenced in a study of control samples from healthy donors and cancer patients. Libraries were prepared by immunoSEQ multiplex PCR; TCRdb keeps only in-frame clonotypes and omits some of them. The profile shows approximately 46,000 clones, approximately 90% of them singletons. The sequencing input was PBMCs. Receptors were obtained from a man aged 25-40 years with colorectal cancer.

The rearrangement links TRBV18 to TRBJ1-1; D remains unclear. This CDR3 contains 15 residues. CDR1 and CDR2 (germline): KGHSH, LQKENI. Deletions cut 2 bases from V and 6 bases from J, with 16 bases between. The CDR3 sequence is CASSPNLVSLAEAFF. CDR3 DNA: TGTGCCAGCTCACCAAACTTGGTCTCTCTCGCTGAAGCTTTCTTT.

In this sample, this clone turned up once. The V and J genes are TRBV7-9 and TRBJ2-3; 8 bases fit TRBD2. Germline V gene lookup returns CDR1 SEHNR and CDR2 FQNEAQ (reference sequence). This CDR3 is built from 14 residues. V lost 8 bases and J lost 1; bases outside the gene matches: 5. CDR3 sequence: CASSSGGGTDTQYF. The DNA of the CDR3 is TGTGCCAGCTCCTCCGGGGGGGGCACAGATACGCAGTATTTT.

Concerning this clone: Other DNA sequences within the sample encode an identical CDR3. Here the CDR3 DNA reads TGCGCCAGCAGCTTGGACCGGTTAGGTCTAAATGAGCAGTTCTTC. This translates into CASSLDRLGLNEQFF. This chain links TRBV5-1 with TRBJ2-1; no reliable D call. Germline V gives CDR1 SGHRS, CDR2 YFSETQ. CDR3 size: 15 residues. V was clipped by 0 bases and J by 7 bases, with 14 bases between them.

The J gene is TRBJ2-1, the V gene TRBV7-6; D is possibly TRBD2 (6 bases). Germline lookup yields CDR1 SGHVS and CDR2 FNYEAQ. Trimming removed 1 base from V and 0 bases from J, with 16 bases in between. The CDR3 is 18 residues long. CDR3 DNA: TGTGCCAGCAGCTTAGTGGGTTCGCGGGAAGTCTCCTACAATGAGCAGTTCTTC. Translating it yields CASSLVGSREVSYNEQFF.

The table lists this clone with a count of one. The genes are TRBV14 and TRBJ2-1, with 9 bases fitting TRBD1. With 4 bases clipped from V and 2 bases from J, the junction kept 6 bases outside the gene matches. The CDR3 covers 16 residues. Per germline, CDR1 SGHDN and CDR2 FVKESK. The CDR3 loop is CASSLYRDRAYNEQFF. The CDR3 nucleotides read TGTGCCAGCAGCCTTTACCGGGACAGGGCCTACAATGAGCAGTTCTTC. The complete variable domain, with remaining parts taken from reference TRBV14 and TRBJ2-1, reads EAGVTQFPSHSVIEKGQTVTLRCDPISGHDNLYWYRRVMGKEIKFLLHFVKESKQDESGMPNNRFLAERTGGTYSTLKVQPAELEDSGVYFCASSLYRDRAYNEQFFGPGTRLTVL.

V is TRBV5-6 and J is TRBJ1-5; no clear D gene. The CDR3 totals 13 residues. The ends were cut back, 0 bases at V and 3 bases at J, with 4 bases in the middle. Germline V CDR1 and CDR2: SGHDT, YYEEEE. The CDR3 region has the DNA TGTGCCAGCAGCTTGGCCCTCAATCAGCCCCAGCATTTT. As protein: CASSLALNQPQHF.

The chain uses TRBV19 and TRBJ1-6, with D possibly TRBD1 on 5 matching bases. The V end lost 1 base, the J end lost 7 bases, and 8 bases lay between the germline ends. The CDR3 runs 14 residues. Germline CDR1 reads LNHDA; CDR2 reads SQIVND (reference sequence). In DNA, the CDR3 is TGTGCCAGTAGTATAGGGGGGGGGAATTCACCCCTCCACTTT. This gives the protein CASSIGGGNSPLHF.

The V and J genes are TRBV6-2 or TRBV6-3 and TRBJ2-3; tentatively, D is TRBD2 (6 bases). V was cut by 5 bases and J by 1 base, with 13 bases left in between. Germline V gene lookup returns CDR1 MNHEY and CDR2 SVGEGT. The CDR3 length is 15 residues. The CDR3 protein is CASSKLAPGTDTQYF. Here the CDR3 DNA reads TGTGCCAGCAGTAAACTAGCTCCAGGCACAGATACGCAGTATTTT.

This chain connects TRBV6-6 to TRBJ2-1; maybe TRBD2 (5 bases). The CDR3 runs to 15 residues. Between the trimmed V and J ends, which lost 2 bases and 5 bases, there was a span of 13 bases. Looked up from germline, CDR1 is MNHNY and CDR2 is SVGAGI (reference sequence). The CDR3 protein is CASSYDLAGNNEQFF. CDR3 sequence (DNA): TGTGCCAGCAGTTACGACCTTGCGGGCAACAATGAGCAGTTCTTC.

V usage is TRBV19 and J usage is TRBJ2-2; 13 nucleotides match TRBD2. The CDR3 is made up of 16 amino acids. The junction had 3 bases not matched to a gene; V was cut back by 5 bases and J by 3 bases. Germline CDR1 is LNHDA and CDR2 is SQIVND (reference sequence). In DNA, the CDR3 is TGTGCCAGTAGTTTGACTAGCGGGGGGCACACCGGGGAGCTGTTTTTT. The encoded protein is CASSLTSGGHTGELFF.

The rearrangement links TRBV5-1 to TRBJ2-7, with 7 positions matching TRBD1. From germline, CDR1 is SGHRS and CDR2 YFSETQ. V was pared by 2 bases and J by 7 bases, with 6 bases of the junction left unmatched. CDR3 length: 13 residues. In nucleotides, the CDR3 is TGCGCCAGCAGCTTCGGGACAGATTTAGAGCAGTACTTC. Translation: CASSFGTDLEQYF.

The chain employs TRBV7-9 and TRBJ1-1, with a tentative D call TRBD1 (5 bases). The CDR3 covers 15 residues. With 1 base removed from V and 1 base from J, the gap between germline ends came to 10 bases. Germline V CDR1 and CDR2: SEHNR, FQNEAQ (reference sequence). The CDR3 DNA reads TGTGCCAGCAGCTTAGAAGCAGGGACGAACACTGAAGCTTTCTTT. Its translation is CASSLEAGTNTEAFF. The variable domain in full, with the rest retrieved from reference TRBV7-9 and TRBJ1-1, is DTGVSQNPRHKITKRGQNVTFRCDPISEHNRLYWYRQTLGQGPEFLTYFQNEAQLEKSRLLSDRFSAERPKGSFSTLEIQRTEQGDSAMYLCASSLEAGTNTEAFFGQGTRLTVV.

The chain links TRBV11-2 to TRBJ2-2; 7 bases line up with TRBD1. Germline V gene lookup returns CDR1 SGHAT and CDR2 FQNNGV. CDR3 length: 16 residues. V was pared by 0 bases and J by 1 base, with 2 bases of the junction left unmatched. The CDR3 reads CASSLDPGGNTGELFF. Written as DNA, the CDR3 is TGTGCCAGCAGCTTAGATCCAGGGGGGAACACCGGGGAGCTGTTTTTT.

This chain connects TRBV19 to TRBJ1-1; D uncertain. Trimming stripped 6 bases from V and 1 base from J, with 15 bases between. Per germline, CDR1 LNHDA and CDR2 SQIVND (reference sequence). CDR3 length: 15 amino acids. The CDR3 DNA reads TGTGCCAGTAGAAGATTAGAATGGGGGAACACTGAAGCTTTCTTT. Translated, it gives CASRRLEWGNTEAFF.

The sample holds one count of this clone. This sequence joins TRBV7-9 and TRBJ1-1, with a weak D call TRBD1 (6 bases). Germline V lookup: CDR1 SEHNR, CDR2 FQNEAQ (reference sequence). This CDR3 is 14 amino acids long. Trimming stripped 2 bases from V and 8 bases from J, with 15 bases between. DNA for the CDR3: TGTGCCAGCAGCTTAAAAAGCAGGGGAGGAGAAGCTTTCTTT. Translating it yields CASSLKSRGGEAFF.

For the CDR3, the DNA is TGCAGTGCTAGTGAGACGGTAAACTATGGCTACACCTTC. Residues: CSASETVNYGYTF. The chain joins TRBV20-1 to TRBJ1-2; D is unresolved. Germline V gene data show CDR1 as DFQATT and CDR2 as SNEGSKA (reference sequence). The CDR3 sequence is 13 residues long. V lost 3 bases to trimming and J lost 2 bases, with 10 bases between them.

This chain connects TRBV21-1 to TRBJ2-7. TRBV21-1 is deemed a pseudogene. This CDR3 contains 13 residues. CDR3 coding DNA: TGTGCCAGCAGCAAGGGTCAAGGCTACGAGCAGTACTTC. The encoded protein is CASSKGQGYEQYF.

The CDR3 is CASPKNGYTF. CDR3 in DNA: TGTGCCAGCCCTAAGAATGGCTACACCTTC. The chain carries TRBV12-3 or TRBV12-4 and TRBJ1-2, with D uncertain. V lost 8 bases, J lost 6 bases, and 7 bases lay in between. The CDR3 totals 10 residues.

The chain uses TRBV7-2 and TRBJ2-7; D ambiguous. Germline V gene sequence: CDR1 SGHTA, CDR2 FQGNSA. This CDR3 has 14 amino acids. Trimming cost V 5 bases and J 2 bases, with 13 bases left between them. CDR3 residues: CASSRDSFAYEQYF. The CDR3 DNA follows: TGTGCCAGCAGCCGTGACTCCTTCGCCTACGAGCAGTACTTC.

The gene calls are TRBV12-3 or TRBV12-4 and TRBJ2-7; 8 bases are shared with TRBD1. The CDR3 length is 12 residues. V shed 3 bases and J 9 bases; nucleotides not matched to a gene: 4. Here the CDR3 DNA reads TGTGCCAGCAGTTTTACAGGGGGAGGGCAGTACTTC. This codes for CASSFTGGGQYF.